This entry describes one T cell receptor (beta chain). The target antigen is unknown. This entry comes from a study of graft-versus-host responses after intestinal transplantation. About the research overall: Recipients had multivisceral, liver-intestinal, or isolated intestinal transplants. Every one of the recipients received anti-thymocyte globulin induction and afterwards took tacrolimus and steroids for approximately three years.

The CDR3 consists of 14 residues. Trimming at V came to 0 bases and at J to 7 bases, leaving 5 bases not matched to a gene. Germline assignment: CDR1 MNHEY and CDR2 SVGAGI. Findings of the study overall: In patients with graft-donor T cell macrochimerism, allograft graft-versus-host to host-versus-graft clonal ratios were high. Early declines in HvG clones that occurred post-transplant were associated with peak circulating GvH clone levels.

TCRdb keeps only in-frame clones here, not all; method: immunoSEQ multiplex PCR. This table has over 35,000 clones, about 90% appearing once. The gene calls are TRBV6-5 and TRBJ2-5; TRBD1 agrees at 7 bases. The sequence derives from a human patient who received an intestinal transplant, so some T cells may come from the graft donor. Sequencing was performed on PBMCs, taken 300 to 330 days after intestinal transplant. The CDR3 nucleotides are TGTGCCAGCAGTTACTCGTTGGGACAGCGGACCCAGTACTTC. Translation: CASSYSLGQRTQYF.